The rows below give T cell receptor beta chains drawn from one sample of a study of blood T cell repertoires in COVID-19. The table came from immunoSEQ multiplex PCR; TCRdb's copy has only in-frame clones and leaves some out. The profile shows 100,000 or so clones, 75% to 95% of them singletons. Sample: peripheral blood. The origin of the receptors is a woman aged 50 to 65 in a cohort sampled during active COVID-19. Each CDR3 is given with its conserved first and last residue. Fields, in order: clone size, J gene, D gene, V gene, CDR3 protein, CDR3 DNA. D genes are given only for firm matches. Clone size is given for some rows only: seen once, a few or many times, or a class if the clone is expanded.

NA TRBJ2-1 TRBD1 TRBV6-4 CASRSDRGNEQFF TGTGCCAGCAGATCGGACAGGGGGAATGAGCAGTTCTTC
NA TRBJ1-2 TRBD1 TRBV5-5 CASNRAWDSNRNNYGYTF TGTGCCAGCAACCGCGCATGGGACAGTAATAGAAATAACTATGGCTACACCTTC
once TRBJ1-5 NA TRBV28 CASSSPAGVRGPQHF TGTGCCAGCAGTTCCCCCGCCGGGGTCAGGGGTCCCCAGCATTTT
NA TRBJ1-2 NA TRBV28 CASSSRGGYTF TGTGCCAGCAGTTCCAGGGGTGGCTACACCTTC
NA TRBJ1-1 NA TRBV7-6 CASSPVRGGNTEAFF TGTGCCAGCAGCCCCGTTAGAGGCGGGAACACTGAAGCTTTCTTT
once TRBJ2-5 NA TRBV4-2 CASSRRGAGQETQYF TGTGCCAGCAGCCGCCGCGGGGCGGGACAAGAGACCCAGTACTTC
NA TRBJ1-2 TRBD1 TRBV29-1 CSVRDSRPDRISQGYGYTF TGCAGCGTTAGGGACAGTAGGCCCGATCGAATCAGCCAGGGCTATGGCTACACCTTC
NA TRBJ2-7 NA TRBV10-1 CASSPRVPVDEQYF TGCGCCAGCAGTCCTCGGGTTCCGGTGGACGAGCAGTACTTC
NA TRBJ1-5 TRBD1 TRBV28 CASRPWTGDNQPQHF TGTGCCAGCAGGCCCTGGACAGGGGACAATCAGCCCCAGCATTTT
NA TRBJ2-5 TRBD2 TRBV6-1 CASSEGPSYLAGETQYF TGTGCCAGCAGTGAAGGACCATCTTATCTAGCGGGGGAGACCCAGTACTTC
NA TRBJ2-2 NA TRBV4-1 CASNIGGLSGELFF TGCGCCAGCAACATCGGGGGGCTTAGCGGGGAGCTGTTTTTT
NA TRBJ2-7 TRBD1 TRBV6-1 CASSDLDRASYEQYF TGTGCCAGCAGTGATCTCGACAGGGCCTCCTACGAGCAGTACTTC
NA TRBJ1-2 NA TRBV5-4 CASSTEGRGYGYTF TGTGCCAGCAGCACGGAGGGGAGGGGCTATGGCTACACCTTC
NA TRBJ1-1 NA TRBV2 CASSVWGQGRTEAFF TGTGCCAGCAGTGTTTGGGGGCAGGGGCGAACTGAAGCTTTCTTT
NA TRBJ1-3 NA TRBV9 CASSVDPQVSGNTIYF TGTGCCAGCAGCGTAGACCCCCAGGTTTCTGGAAACACCATATATTTT
NA TRBJ2-2 NA TRBV2 CASSQQRVETGELFF TGTGCCAGCAGCCAACAGAGGGTTGAAACCGGGGAGCTGTTTTTT
NA TRBJ2-1 NA TRBV5-1 CASSLGFGRTGYSYNEQFF TGCGCCAGCAGCTTGGGTTTCGGGAGGACAGGGTACTCCTACAATGAGCAGTTCTTC
few TRBJ1-3 TRBD1 TRBV5-3 CARNHVRDTDRGSGNTIYF TGTGCCAGAAACCACGTTAGGGATACTGACAGGGGGTCTGGAAACACCATATATTTT
NA TRBJ1-3 NA TRBV6-1 CASSESDYSGNTIYF TGTGCCAGCAGTGAAAGTGACTACTCTGGAAACACCATATATTTT
few TRBJ2-7 NA TRBV3-1/TRBV3-2 CASSRGGEQYF TGTGCCAGCAGCCGAGGTGGTGAGCAGTACTTC
NA TRBJ2-2 TRBD2 TRBV6-4 CASSELAGHTGELFF TGTGCCAGCAGTGAGCTAGCGGGCCACACCGGGGAGCTGTTTTTT
NA TRBJ2-5 NA TRBV6-6 CASSRGGGETQYF TGTGCCAGCAGTCGGGGTGGGGGGGAGACCCAGTACTTC
NA TRBJ1-3 NA TRBV10-1 CASSESLQGVGNTIYF TGCGCCAGCAGTGAGTCGTTACAGGGTGTCGGAAACACCATATATTTT
NA TRBJ1-2 TRBD1 TRBV4-1 CASSQEDRGGDGYTF TGCGCCAGCAGCCAAGAAGACAGGGGGGGTGATGGCTACACCTTC
few TRBJ2-7 TRBD1 TRBV6-5 CASSPDRGPYEQYF TGTGCCAGCAGCCCGGACAGGGGTCCCTACGAGCAGTACTTC
once TRBJ2-1 TRBD1 TRBV25-1 CASSDHTGTGRNEQFF TGTGCCAGCAGTGACCACACCGGGACAGGGAGGAATGAGCAGTTCTTC
NA TRBJ2-3 NA TRBV27 CASSFGGDTQYF TGTGCCAGCAGTTTCGGCGGGGATACGCAGTATTTT
NA TRBJ2-2 NA TRBV6-5 CASSFQGSNTGELFF TGTGCCAGCAGTTTCCAGGGGTCGAACACCGGGGAGCTGTTTTTT
NA TRBJ1-5 TRBD1 TRBV3-1/TRBV3-2 CASSQGRGQGQPQHF TGTGCCAGCAGCCAGGGCAGGGGGCAGGGTCAGCCCCAGCATTTT
NA TRBJ1-2 TRBD1 TRBV6-1 CASSALQGVANYGYTF TGTGCCAGCAGTGCATTACAGGGGGTGGCGAACTATGGCTACACCTTC
NA TRBJ2-7 NA TRBV6-5 CASSYGSRRAEQYF TGTGCCAGCAGTTACGGGTCGCGGCGTGCCGAGCAGTACTTC
NA TRBJ1-1 NA TRBV7-3 CASSLTVEAEAFF TGTGCCAGCAGCTTAACGGTGGAGGCTGAAGCTTTCTTT
NA TRBJ2-2 TRBD1 TRBV5-1 CASSLGDRGTGELFF TGCGCCAGCAGCTTGGGTGACAGGGGGACCGGGGAGCTGTTTTTT
NA TRBJ1-1 NA TRBV2 CASTLTGLNTEAFF TGTGCCAGCACCCTTACAGGGTTGAACACTGAAGCTTTCTTT
NA TRBJ1-5 TRBD1 TRBV15 CATSSGQGTGIHQPQHF TGTGCCACCAGCAGCGGTCAAGGGACAGGGATTCATCAGCCCCAGCATTTT
NA TRBJ2-7 TRBD1 TRBV7-8 CASSSWTGGNDEQYF TGTGCCAGCAGCTCATGGACAGGGGGCAACGACGAGCAGTACTTC
NA TRBJ2-1 NA TRBV29-1 CSGGGNSYNEQFF TGCAGCGGTGGCGGGAACTCCTACAATGAGCAGTTCTTC
NA TRBJ2-2 TRBD2 TRBV5-1 CASTPPGRANTGELFF TGCGCCAGCACCCCCCCGGGGAGGGCGAACACCGGGGAGCTGTTTTTT
NA TRBJ2-3 NA TRBV28 CASIRSGDTDTQYF TGTGCCAGCATCAGGTCGGGAGACACAGATACGCAGTATTTT
NA TRBJ1-1 NA TRBV19 CASSPRFNEKNTEAFF TGTGCCAGTAGTCCCCGATTCAACGAGAAGAACACTGAAGCTTTCTTT
NA TRBJ1-2 TRBD1 TRBV6-6 CASSPRTGTGGYGYGYTF TGTGCCAGCAGTCCACGAACCGGGACAGGGGGCTACGGCTATGGCTACACCTTC
few TRBJ1-6 TRBD1 TRBV5-1 CASSLGQGSSPLHF TGCGCCAGCAGCCTGGGACAGGGTTCTTCACCCCTCCACTTT
NA TRBJ2-7 NA TRBV11-2 CASSLMSYEQYF TGTGCCAGCAGCTTAATGTCTTACGAGCAGTACTTC
NA TRBJ1-1 NA TRBV10-2 CASRTGNTEAFF TGCGCCAGCAGGACAGGGAACACTGAAGCTTTCTTT
NA TRBJ2-5 NA TRBV2 CASNSQLPETQYF TGTGCCAGCAATAGCCAGCTTCCGGAGACCCAGTACTTC
NA TRBJ1-2 TRBD1 TRBV3-1/TRBV3-2 CASRPATGHGYTF TGTGCCAGCAGACCAGCGACAGGGCATGGCTACACCTTC